This T cell receptor beta chain was identified in a study of blood T cell repertoires in COVID-19. Study-wide background: COVID-19 samples from acute and convalescent phases originated in the United States, Italy and Spain. The cDNA or gDNA used as material had been derived from T cells, B-cell-depleted T cells, or PBMCs.

As handled by the study authors: The assay estimated nucleated cells by amplifying reference gene primers. The method was immunoSEQ multiplex PCR; TCRdb's version includes in-frame clones alone and lacks a portion of them. For V, J and clone size, that table is used; D and trimming come from the DNA. The sample contains some 140,000 clones, around 76% of which appear only once. The CDR3 sequence is 13 residues long. The V segment lost 10 bases and the J segment 4 bases; nucleotides outside the gene matches: 4. Looked up from germline, CDR1 is MNHEY and CDR2 is SMNVEV (reference sequence). The clonotype originates from a man older than 75 with acute or convalescent COVID-19. The sequencing sample was made of peripheral blood. The gene calls are TRBV27 and TRBJ1-6; TRBD1 matches 7 bases. CDR3 amino acids: CATSRGYNSPLHF. In nucleotides, the CDR3 is TGTGCCACCAGCAGGGGGTATAATTCACCCCTCCACTTT.